These 4 T cell receptor beta chains share one sample of origin, sequenced in a study of blood T cells in healthy people across ages. PCR was performed a second time for about 6 to 11 cycles using a sample-barcoded 5' primer and a J-beta primer mix. TCRdb re-derived calls from the 5' RACE reads in MiXCR, one entry per CDR3 protein. The repertoire has some 1.5 million distinct CDR3 sequences, roughly 28% of them found once; the top ten carry over 7%. Specimen: blood. Source of these receptors: a young woman in good health.

The chain employs TRBV12-5 and TRBJ2-5; possibly TRBD1 for D (6 bases). The DNA end favors TRBJ2-7, so the J call may be wrong. Per the germline V gene, CDR1 is LGHNT and CDR2 is FRNRAP. This CDR3 contains 12 residues. Written as DNA, the CDR3 is TGTGCTAGTGGACAGGGTATTAACGAGCAGTACTTC. Translating it yields CASGQGINEQYF.

Remarks on this clonotype: A much more abundant neighbour one base away suggests this may be a read error. This chain uses TRBV20-1 with TRBJ2-7, with a possible D match to TRBD1 (6 bases). This CDR3 has 15 amino acids. V dropped 5 bases and J dropped 0 bases, with 17 bases sitting between them. The germline V gene has CDR1 DFQATT and CDR2 SNEGSKA (reference sequence). CDR3 sequence reads: CSAHPVAGASYEQYF. In DNA form, the CDR3 reads TGCAGTGCTCATCCTGTAGCAGGGGCCTCCTACGAGCAGTACTTC.

The chain recombines TRBV7-9 with TRBJ2-7; tentatively, D is TRBD1 (5 bases). Germline CDR1 reads SEHNR; CDR2 reads FQNEAQ (reference sequence). V was pared by 4 bases and J by 3 bases, with 13 bases between. The CDR3 runs to 14 residues. CDR3: CASSSQQVLYEQYF. Here the CDR3 DNA reads TGTGCCAGCAGCTCGCAACAGGTGCTCTACGAGCAGTACTTC. Full variable domain (outside the CDR3, taken from reference TRBV7-9 and TRBJ2-7): DTGVSQNPRHKITKRGQNVTFRCDPISEHNRLYWYRQTLGQGPEFLTYFQNEAQLEKSRLLSDRFSAERPKGSFSTLEIQRTEQGDSAMYLCASSSQQVLYEQYFGPGTRLTVT.

This clonotype was recorded a few times. The chain combines TRBV7-9 with TRBJ2-6; 7 positions match TRBD1. V gave up 1 base and J gave up 4 bases; unmatched junction bases: 4. The CDR3 length is 16 residues. Germline CDR1 and CDR2: SEHNR and FQNEAQ (reference sequence). CDR3 in amino acids: CASSLGQGLGANVLTF. The CDR3 bases are TGTGCCAGCAGCTTAGGACAGGGTCTCGGGGCCAACGTCCTGACTTTC.